Listed below are T cell receptor beta chains from one sample, sequenced in a study of OX40 agonist ivuxolimab in advanced cancers. TCRdb's table, derived via immunoSEQ multiplex PCR, lists solely in-frame clones and lacks some. The profile shows fewer than 50,000 clones, roughly 90% of them singletons. Sequenced material: CD4+ or CD8+ T cells sorted from blood, taken in a trial of the OX40 agonist ivuxolimab. Source of these receptors: an adult with an advanced solid tumor such as melanoma, head and neck, liver or kidney cancer. Each CDR3 is given with its conserved first and last residue. Each record gives: CDR3 length, clone size, J gene, D gene, V gene, CDR3 protein, CDR3 DNA. D genes are given only for firm matches. Not every row has a clone size; where given, it reads once, few, many or a size class.

CDR3 length: 12
clone size: NA
J gene: TRBJ1-2
D gene: TRBD1
V gene: TRBV7-2
CDR3 protein: CASSTGGYGYTF
CDR3 DNA: TGTGCCAGCAGTACAGGGGGCTATGGCTACACCTTC

CDR3 length: 12
clone size: NA
J gene: TRBJ1-1
D gene: NA
V gene: TRBV19
CDR3 protein: CASFWSHTEAFF
CDR3 DNA: TGTGCCAGTTTCTGGTCGCACACTGAAGCTTTCTTT

CDR3 length: 13
clone size: NA
J gene: TRBJ2-1
D gene: NA
V gene: TRBV28
CDR3 protein: CASPSNSYNEQFF
CDR3 DNA: TGTGCCAGCCCCTCCAACTCCTACAATGAGCAGTTCTTC

CDR3 length: 14
clone size: NA
J gene: TRBJ2-7
D gene: TRBD2
V gene: TRBV4-2
CDR3 protein: CASSQEAGGYEQYF
CDR3 DNA: TGTGCCAGCAGCCAAGAAGCGGGGGGCTACGAGCAGTACTTC

CDR3 length: 16
clone size: few
J gene: TRBJ2-5
D gene: TRBD1
V gene: TRBV6-4
CDR3 protein: CASSPNRDSLQETQYF
CDR3 DNA: TGTGCCAGCAGTCCAAATCGGGACAGCCTACAAGAGACCCAGTACTTC

CDR3 length: 13
clone size: NA
J gene: TRBJ1-4
D gene: NA
V gene: TRBV7-9
CDR3 protein: CASSLRGHEKLFF
CDR3 DNA: TGTGCCAGCAGCTTAAGGGGACATGAAAAACTGTTTTTT

CDR3 length: 14
clone size: NA
J gene: TRBJ2-7
D gene: NA
V gene: TRBV2
CDR3 protein: CASMGGGAAYEQYF
CDR3 DNA: TGTGCCAGCATGGGTGGGGGGGCTGCCTACGAGCAGTACTTC

CDR3 length: 11
clone size: NA
J gene: TRBJ1-5
D gene: NA
V gene: TRBV20-1
CDR3 protein: CSAAGVQPQHF
CDR3 DNA: TGCAGTGCAGCAGGGGTTCAGCCCCAGCATTTT

CDR3 length: 16
clone size: few
J gene: TRBJ1-3
D gene: NA
V gene: TRBV7-4
CDR3 protein: CASSLGERSSGNTIYF
CDR3 DNA: TGTGCCAGCAGCTTGGGCGAGAGAAGCTCTGGAAACACCATATATTTT

CDR3 length: 13
clone size: NA
J gene: TRBJ1-4
D gene: NA
V gene: TRBV9
CDR3 protein: CASSVDGLEKLFF
CDR3 DNA: TGTGCCAGCAGCGTAGACGGCCTTGAAAAACTGTTTTTT

CDR3 length: 14
clone size: NA
J gene: TRBJ2-3
D gene: NA
V gene: TRBV29-1
CDR3 protein: CSVGTQHFTDTQYF
CDR3 DNA: TGCAGCGTGGGGACACAACACTTCACAGATACGCAGTATTTT

CDR3 length: 15
clone size: NA
J gene: TRBJ1-5
D gene: NA
V gene: TRBV4-3
CDR3 protein: CASSQEQLSNQPQHF
CDR3 DNA: TGCGCCAGCAGCCAAGAACAACTCAGCAATCAGCCCCAGCATTTT

CDR3 length: 12
clone size: NA
J gene: TRBJ2-1
D gene: TRBD1
V gene: TRBV4-1
CDR3 protein: CRDRVPDNEQFF
CDR3 DNA: TGTCGGGACAGGGTTCCTGACAATGAGCAGTTCTTC

CDR3 length: 15
clone size: NA
J gene: TRBJ1-5
D gene: NA
V gene: TRBV27
CDR3 protein: CASSSLPGSNQPQHF
CDR3 DNA: TGTGCCAGCAGTTCCCTCCCAGGGTCCAATCAGCCCCAGCATTTT

CDR3 length: 20
clone size: NA
J gene: TRBJ2-4
D gene: TRBD1
V gene: TRBV14
CDR3 protein: CASSQDRTGGSHLAKNIQYF
CDR3 DNA: TGTGCCAGCAGCCAGGACCGGACAGGGGGCTCTCATTTAGCCAAAAACATTCAGTACTTC

CDR3 length: 14
clone size: NA
J gene: TRBJ2-2
D gene: TRBD1
V gene: TRBV7-6
CDR3 protein: CASSFRTGSGELFF
CDR3 DNA: TGTGCCAGCAGCTTTCGGACAGGGTCCGGGGAGCTGTTTTTT

CDR3 length: 11
clone size: NA
J gene: TRBJ1-1
D gene: NA
V gene: TRBV10-2
CDR3 protein: CASRDRHEAFF
CDR3 DNA: TGCGCCAGCAGAGACAGGCATGAAGCTTTCTTT

CDR3 length: 13
clone size: NA
J gene: TRBJ2-1
D gene: NA
V gene: TRBV4-3
CDR3 protein: CASSHPGYNEQFF
CDR3 DNA: TGCGCCAGCAGCCATCCGGGCTACAATGAGCAGTTCTTC

CDR3 length: 16
clone size: NA
J gene: TRBJ1-1
D gene: NA
V gene: TRBV4-2
CDR3 protein: CASSQDPTTGNTEAFF
CDR3 DNA: TGTGCCAGCAGCCAAGATCCGACGACAGGGAACACTGAAGCTTTCTTT

CDR3 length: 12
clone size: NA
J gene: TRBJ2-3
D gene: NA
V gene: TRBV7-9
CDR3 protein: CASSSGLDTQYF
CDR3 DNA: TGTGCCAGCAGCTCCGGCTTGGATACGCAGTATTTT

CDR3 length: 15
clone size: NA
J gene: TRBJ2-2
D gene: NA
V gene: TRBV4-3
CDR3 protein: CASSQDVSVTGELFF
CDR3 DNA: TGCGCCAGCAGCCAAGATGTCTCAGTAACCGGGGAGCTGTTTTTT

CDR3 length: 13
clone size: NA
J gene: TRBJ2-7
D gene: TRBD1
V gene: TRBV5-8
CDR3 protein: CASRDRGSYEQYF
CDR3 DNA: TGTGCCAGCAGGGACAGGGGCTCCTACGAGCAGTACTTC

CDR3 length: 15
clone size: NA
J gene: TRBJ2-2
D gene: TRBD1
V gene: TRBV11-2
CDR3 protein: CASSLRTGGTGELFF
CDR3 DNA: TGTGCCAGCAGCCTCCGGACAGGGGGGACCGGGGAGCTGTTTTTT

CDR3 length: 16
clone size: NA
J gene: TRBJ1-2
D gene: NA
V gene: TRBV6-4
CDR3 protein: CASSDSRRQSKYGYTF
CDR3 DNA: TGTGCCAGCAGTGACTCCCGACGACAGTCTAAGTATGGCTACACCTTC

CDR3 length: 15
clone size: NA
J gene: TRBJ2-7
D gene: NA
V gene: TRBV7-9
CDR3 protein: CASSHQGVWLIEQYF
CDR3 DNA: TGTGCCAGCAGCCACCAGGGAGTTTGGCTAATTGAGCAGTACTTC

CDR3 length: 15
clone size: NA
J gene: TRBJ2-7
D gene: TRBD1
V gene: TRBV5-5
CDR3 protein: CASSTFGTGAYEQYF
CDR3 DNA: TGTGCCAGCAGCACGTTCGGGACAGGGGCCTACGAGCAGTACTTC

CDR3 length: 15
clone size: NA
J gene: TRBJ2-7
D gene: TRBD1
V gene: TRBV19
CDR3 protein: CASSIDGTGTYEQYF
CDR3 DNA: TGTGCCAGTAGTATAGACGGGACAGGGACCTACGAGCAGTACTTC

CDR3 length: 15
clone size: NA
J gene: TRBJ1-4
D gene: NA
V gene: TRBV2
CDR3 protein: CASSKTAGSNEKLFF
CDR3 DNA: TGTGCCAGCAGCAAAACGGCGGGGTCTAATGAAAAACTGTTTTTT

CDR3 length: 14
clone size: NA
J gene: TRBJ1-1
D gene: NA
V gene: TRBV10-3
CDR3 protein: CAISEQGSNTEAFF
CDR3 DNA: TGTGCCATCAGTGAGCAGGGGAGCAACACTGAAGCTTTCTTT

CDR3 length: 17
clone size: NA
J gene: TRBJ2-3
D gene: TRBD2
V gene: TRBV7-7
CDR3 protein: CASSRTSGGGGTDTQYF
CDR3 DNA: TGTGCCAGCAGCCGGACTAGCGGGGGGGGTGGCACAGATACGCAGTATTTT

CDR3 length: 15
clone size: few
J gene: TRBJ1-2
D gene: NA
V gene: TRBV29-1
CDR3 protein: CSVDGDPQDTYGYTF
CDR3 DNA: TGCAGCGTTGACGGAGACCCACAGGACACCTATGGCTACACCTTC

CDR3 length: 16
clone size: NA
J gene: TRBJ1-1
D gene: NA
V gene: TRBV25-1
CDR3 protein: CASSEYGTGENTEAFF
CDR3 DNA: TGTGCCAGCAGTGAATATGGAACAGGAGAGAACACTGAAGCTTTCTTT

CDR3 length: 15
clone size: NA
J gene: TRBJ1-1
D gene: NA
V gene: TRBV7-9
CDR3 protein: CASSLGEVWGTEAFF
CDR3 DNA: TGTGCCAGCAGCTTGGGGGAGGTTTGGGGAACTGAAGCTTTCTTT

CDR3 length: 18
clone size: NA
J gene: TRBJ2-3
D gene: NA
V gene: TRBV29-1
CDR3 protein: CSATGSTSGVYLADTQYF
CDR3 DNA: NA

CDR3 length: 14
clone size: NA
J gene: TRBJ2-2
D gene: TRBD2
V gene: TRBV12-5
CDR3 protein: CASWGGPNTGELFF
CDR3 DNA: TGTGCTAGCTGGGGGGGACCCAACACCGGGGAGCTGTTTTTT

CDR3 length: 14
clone size: NA
J gene: TRBJ1-5
D gene: TRBD1
V gene: TRBV7-2
CDR3 protein: CASSWGQSNQPQHF
CDR3 DNA: TGTGCCAGCAGCTGGGGACAGAGCAATCAGCCCCAGCATTTT

CDR3 length: 16
clone size: NA
J gene: TRBJ1-1
D gene: NA
V gene: TRBV19
CDR3 protein: CASSIVLDSQNTEAFF
CDR3 DNA: TGTGCCAGTAGTATAGTTTTGGACAGCCAAAACACTGAAGCTTTCTTT

CDR3 length: 14
clone size: once
J gene: TRBJ2-5
D gene: NA
V gene: TRBV10-3
CDR3 protein: CAISDVTDQETQYF
CDR3 DNA: TGTGCCATCAGTGATGTTACTGACCAAGAGACCCAGTACTTC

CDR3 length: 15
clone size: NA
J gene: TRBJ1-5
D gene: TRBD1
V gene: TRBV4-2
CDR3 protein: CASSQRTGDNQPQHF
CDR3 DNA: TGTGCCAGCAGCCAACGGACAGGGGACAATCAGCCCCAGCATTTT

CDR3 length: 14
clone size: NA
J gene: TRBJ1-1
D gene: TRBD1
V gene: TRBV6-1
CDR3 protein: CASSLDRVRTEAFF
CDR3 DNA: TGTGCCAGCAGCCTCGACAGGGTCCGGACTGAAGCTTTCTTT

CDR3 length: 16
clone size: NA
J gene: TRBJ1-2
D gene: TRBD1
V gene: TRBV7-6
CDR3 protein: CASSEGQGFVGYGYTF
CDR3 DNA: TGTGCCAGCAGCGAGGGACAGGGCTTCGTGGGGTATGGCTACACCTTC

CDR3 length: 13
clone size: NA
J gene: TRBJ1-1
D gene: TRBD1
V gene: TRBV7-9
CDR3 protein: CMDREPLNTEAFF
CDR3 DNA: TGTATGGACAGGGAGCCCTTGAACACTGAAGCTTTCTTT

CDR3 length: 12
clone size: NA
J gene: TRBJ1-1
D gene: NA
V gene: TRBV10-2
CDR3 protein: CASSGTPVEAFF
CDR3 DNA: TGCGCCAGTTCGGGAACTCCAGTTGAAGCTTTCTTT

CDR3 length: 17
clone size: few
J gene: TRBJ2-3
D gene: TRBD2
V gene: TRBV4-3
CDR3 protein: CASSQDSSGGAGDTQYF
CDR3 DNA: TGCGCCAGCAGCCAAGACTCTAGCGGGGGGGCCGGGGATACGCAGTATTTT

CDR3 length: 15
clone size: NA
J gene: TRBJ1-2
D gene: NA
V gene: TRBV6-5
CDR3 protein: CASSSHLDRPYGYTF
CDR3 DNA: TGTGCCAGCAGTTCACATTTAGACAGGCCCTATGGCTACACCTTC

CDR3 length: 17
clone size: NA
J gene: TRBJ2-4
D gene: NA
V gene: TRBV10-3
CDR3 protein: CAISEPTAGNAKNIQYF
CDR3 DNA: TGTGCCATCAGTGAGCCGACCGCAGGGAACGCCAAAAACATTCAGTACTTC

CDR3 length: 16
clone size: NA
J gene: TRBJ2-1
D gene: TRBD1
V gene: TRBV9
CDR3 protein: CASSVGTGDSYNEQFF
CDR3 DNA: TGTGCCAGCAGCGTGGGGACAGGTGATTCCTACAATGAGCAGTTCTTC

CDR3 length: 17
clone size: NA
J gene: TRBJ2-3
D gene: NA
V gene: TRBV4-1
CDR3 protein: CASSQDPGVGSTDTQYF
CDR3 DNA: TGCGCCAGCAGCCAAGATCCCGGAGTAGGGAGCACAGATACGCAGTATTTT

CDR3 length: 16
clone size: NA
J gene: TRBJ1-6
D gene: NA
V gene: TRBV6-6
CDR3 protein: CASSQSGSSYNSPLHF
CDR3 DNA: TGTGCCAGCAGCCAGAGCGGGAGCTCCTATAATTCACCCCTCCACTTT

CDR3 length: 11
clone size: few
J gene: TRBJ1-1
D gene: NA
V gene: TRBV20-1
CDR3 protein: CSGTENTEAFF
CDR3 DNA: TGCAGTGGGACAGAGAACACTGAAGCTTTCTTT

CDR3 length: 13
clone size: NA
J gene: TRBJ2-5
D gene: NA
V gene: TRBV7-8
CDR3 protein: CASSLGVEETQYF
CDR3 DNA: TGTGCCAGCAGCCTGGGGGTGGAAGAGACCCAGTACTTC

CDR3 length: 12
clone size: NA
J gene: TRBJ2-1
D gene: NA
V gene: TRBV7-9
CDR3 protein: CASSLKMNEQFF
CDR3 DNA: TGTGCCAGCAGCTTAAAAATGAATGAGCAGTTCTTC

CDR3 length: 15
clone size: NA
J gene: TRBJ2-3
D gene: NA
V gene: TRBV13
CDR3 protein: CASSLRGQGADTQYF
CDR3 DNA: TGTGCCAGCAGCTTAAGGGGCCAAGGAGCAGATACGCAGTATTTT